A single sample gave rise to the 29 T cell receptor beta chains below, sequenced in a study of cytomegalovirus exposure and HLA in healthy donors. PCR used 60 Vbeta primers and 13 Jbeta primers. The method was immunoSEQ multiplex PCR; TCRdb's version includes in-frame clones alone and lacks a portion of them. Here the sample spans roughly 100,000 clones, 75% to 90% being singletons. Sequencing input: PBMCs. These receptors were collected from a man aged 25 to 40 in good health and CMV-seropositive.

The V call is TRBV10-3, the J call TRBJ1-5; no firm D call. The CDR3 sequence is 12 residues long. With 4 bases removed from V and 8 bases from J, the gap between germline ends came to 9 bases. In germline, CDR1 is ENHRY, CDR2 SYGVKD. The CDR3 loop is CAISAGGKPQHF. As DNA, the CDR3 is TGTGCCATCAGTGCAGGTGGAAAGCCCCAGCATTTT.

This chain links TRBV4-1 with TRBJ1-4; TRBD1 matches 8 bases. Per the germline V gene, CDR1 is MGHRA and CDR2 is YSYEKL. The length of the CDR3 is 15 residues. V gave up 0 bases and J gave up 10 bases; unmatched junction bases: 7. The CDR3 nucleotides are TGCGCCAGCAGCCAAGATGGGCAGGGGGCTGGAAAACTGTTTTTT. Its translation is CASSQDGQGAGKLFF.

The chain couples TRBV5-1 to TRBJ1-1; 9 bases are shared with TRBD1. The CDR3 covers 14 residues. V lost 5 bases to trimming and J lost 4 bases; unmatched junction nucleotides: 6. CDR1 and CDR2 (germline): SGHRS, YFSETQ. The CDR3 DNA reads TGCGCCAGCAGGGGACAGGGCTTGAGCACTGAAGCTTTCTTT. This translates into CASRGQGLSTEAFF.

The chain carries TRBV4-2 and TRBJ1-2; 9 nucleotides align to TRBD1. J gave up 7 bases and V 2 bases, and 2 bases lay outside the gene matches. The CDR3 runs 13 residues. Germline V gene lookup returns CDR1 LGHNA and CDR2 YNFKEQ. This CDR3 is CASSQTGGGGYTF. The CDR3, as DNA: TGTGCCAGCAGCCAAACAGGGGGCGGTGGCTACACCTTC.

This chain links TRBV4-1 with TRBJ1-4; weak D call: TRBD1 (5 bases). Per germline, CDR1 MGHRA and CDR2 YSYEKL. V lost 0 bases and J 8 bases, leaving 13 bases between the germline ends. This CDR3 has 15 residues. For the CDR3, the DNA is TGCGCCAGCAGCCAAGACCTCAGGGTAGGCGAAAAACTGTTTTTT. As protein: CASSQDLRVGEKLFF.

As DNA, the CDR3 is TGTGCCAGCAGTTACTCGAACCCCAGGGATACGCAGTATTTT. As protein: CASSYSNPRDTQYF. The chain recombines TRBV6-5 with TRBJ2-3; D uncertain. CDR1 is MNHEY and CDR2 is SVGAGI in the germline V gene. V lost 0 bases to trimming and J lost 6 bases, with 10 bases between them. The CDR3 consists of 14 residues.

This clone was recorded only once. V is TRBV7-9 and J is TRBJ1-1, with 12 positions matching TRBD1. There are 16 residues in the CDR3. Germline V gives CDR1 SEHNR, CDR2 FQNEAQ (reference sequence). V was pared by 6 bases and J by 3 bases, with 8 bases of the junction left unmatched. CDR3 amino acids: CASRPTGTGGYTEAFF. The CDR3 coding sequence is TGTGCCAGCAGACCCACCGGGACAGGGGGCTACACTGAAGCTTTCTTT.

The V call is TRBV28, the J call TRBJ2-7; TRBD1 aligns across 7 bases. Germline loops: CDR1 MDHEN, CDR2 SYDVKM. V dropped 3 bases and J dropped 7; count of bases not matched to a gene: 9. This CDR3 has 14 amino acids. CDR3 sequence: CASSLGQKRLEQYF. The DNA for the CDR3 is TGTGCCAGCAGTTTGGGACAGAAAAGGCTAGAGCAGTACTTC.

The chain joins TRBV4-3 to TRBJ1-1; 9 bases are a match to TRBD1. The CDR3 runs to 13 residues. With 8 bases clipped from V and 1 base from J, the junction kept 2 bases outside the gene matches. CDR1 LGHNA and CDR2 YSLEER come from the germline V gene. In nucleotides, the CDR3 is TGCGCCAGCGGACAGGGGTCGAACACTGAAGCTTTCTTT. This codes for CASGQGSNTEAFF.

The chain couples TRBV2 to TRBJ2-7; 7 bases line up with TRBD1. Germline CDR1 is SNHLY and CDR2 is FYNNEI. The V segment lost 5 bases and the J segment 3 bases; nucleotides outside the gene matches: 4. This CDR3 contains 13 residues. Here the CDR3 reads CASSLRQGYEQYF. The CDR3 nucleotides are TGTGCCAGCAGTCTAAGACAGGGCTACGAGCAGTACTTC.

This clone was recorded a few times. CDR3 nucleotide sequence: TGTGCCAGCAGCCCACGACAGGGGGCGGCCTACGAGCAGTACTTC. Its translation is CASSPRQGAAYEQYF. This chain joins TRBV6-6 and TRBJ2-7, with 10 bases lining up with TRBD1. V lost 6 bases and J lost 2; bases outside the gene matches: 7. The CDR3 sequence is 15 residues long. From germline, CDR1 is MNHNY and CDR2 SVGAGI (reference sequence).

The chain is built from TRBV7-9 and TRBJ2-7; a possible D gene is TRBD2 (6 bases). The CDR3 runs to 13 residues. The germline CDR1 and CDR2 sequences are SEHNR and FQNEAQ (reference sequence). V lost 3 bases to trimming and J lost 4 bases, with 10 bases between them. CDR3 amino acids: CASSFPREYEQYF. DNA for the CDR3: TGTGCCAGCAGCTTCCCCCGGGAGTACGAGCAGTACTTC.

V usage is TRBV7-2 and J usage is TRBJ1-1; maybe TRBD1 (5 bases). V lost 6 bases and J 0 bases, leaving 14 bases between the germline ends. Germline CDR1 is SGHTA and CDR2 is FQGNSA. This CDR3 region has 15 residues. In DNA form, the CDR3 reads TGTGCCAGCAGTCTCGGCGGGGGAATGAACACTGAAGCTTTCTTT. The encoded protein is CASSLGGGMNTEAFF.

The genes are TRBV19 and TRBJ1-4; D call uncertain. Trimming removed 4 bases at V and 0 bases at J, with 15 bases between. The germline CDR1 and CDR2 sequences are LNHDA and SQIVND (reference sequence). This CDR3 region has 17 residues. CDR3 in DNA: TGTGCCAGTAGTAGCCCTGTGGGAGTTTCAACTAATGAAAAACTGTTTTTT. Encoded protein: CASSSPVGVSTNEKLFF.

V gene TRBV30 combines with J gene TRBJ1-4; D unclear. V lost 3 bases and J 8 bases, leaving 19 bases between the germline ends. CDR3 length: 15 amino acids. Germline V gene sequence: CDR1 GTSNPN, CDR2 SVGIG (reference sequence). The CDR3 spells CAWSYPGNRREKLFF. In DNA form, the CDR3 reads TGTGCCTGGAGCTATCCGGGTAACCGGCGGGAAAAACTGTTTTTT.

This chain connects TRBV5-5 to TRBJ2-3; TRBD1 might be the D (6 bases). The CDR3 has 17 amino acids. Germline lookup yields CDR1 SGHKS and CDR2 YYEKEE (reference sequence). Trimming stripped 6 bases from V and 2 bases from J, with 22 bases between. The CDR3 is CASIPEPDSLDTDTQYF. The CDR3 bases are TGTGCCAGCATCCCCGAGCCGGACAGTCTTGACACAGATACGCAGTATTTT.

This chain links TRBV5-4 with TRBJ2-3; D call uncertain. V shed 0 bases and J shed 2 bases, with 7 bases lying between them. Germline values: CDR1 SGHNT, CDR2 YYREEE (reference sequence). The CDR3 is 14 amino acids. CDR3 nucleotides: TGTGCCAGCAGCTTGGTGCAGGACACAGATACGCAGTATTTT. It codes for CASSLVQDTDTQYF.

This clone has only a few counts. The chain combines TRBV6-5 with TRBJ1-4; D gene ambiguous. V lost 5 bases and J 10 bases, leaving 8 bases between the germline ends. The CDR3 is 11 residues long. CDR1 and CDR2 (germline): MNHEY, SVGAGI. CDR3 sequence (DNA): TGTGCCAGCAGTCTCGGTCGAAAACTGTTTTTT. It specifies CASSLGRKLFF.

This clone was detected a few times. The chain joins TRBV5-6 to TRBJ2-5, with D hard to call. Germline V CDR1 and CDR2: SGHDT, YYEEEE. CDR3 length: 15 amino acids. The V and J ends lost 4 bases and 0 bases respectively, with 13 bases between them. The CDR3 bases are TGTGCCAGCAGCACGACTTTCGGGTACCAAGAGACCCAGTACTTC. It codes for CASSTTFGYQETQYF.

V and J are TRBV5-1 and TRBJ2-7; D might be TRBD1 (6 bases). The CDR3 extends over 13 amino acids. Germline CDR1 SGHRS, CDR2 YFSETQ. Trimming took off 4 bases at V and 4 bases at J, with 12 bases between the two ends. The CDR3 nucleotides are TGCGCCAGCAGCCCGCAAGGGGGATACGAGCAGTACTTC. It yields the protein CASSPQGGYEQYF.

The CDR3 nucleotides read TGTGCCACCAGCAGAGACCTCACAGATACGCAGTATTTT. Translating gives CATSRDLTDTQYF. This chain connects TRBV15 to TRBJ2-3; D gene unclear. Between the trimmed V and J ends, which lost 0 bases and 2 bases, there was a span of 3 bases. The germline V gene has CDR1 LNHNV and CDR2 YYDKDF (reference sequence). This CDR3 has 13 amino acids.

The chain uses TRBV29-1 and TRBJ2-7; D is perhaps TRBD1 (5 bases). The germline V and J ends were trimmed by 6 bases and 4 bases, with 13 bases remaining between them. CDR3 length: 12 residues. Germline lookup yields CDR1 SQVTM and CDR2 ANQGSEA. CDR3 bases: TGCAGCGTCCTAACGACAGATTACGAGCAGTACTTC. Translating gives CSVLTTDYEQYF.

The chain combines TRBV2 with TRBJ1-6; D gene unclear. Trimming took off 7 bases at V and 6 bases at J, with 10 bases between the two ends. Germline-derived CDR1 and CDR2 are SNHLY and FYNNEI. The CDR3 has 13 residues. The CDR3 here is CASMPGPNSPLHF. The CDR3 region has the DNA TGTGCCAGCATGCCAGGCCCTAATTCACCCCTCCACTTT.

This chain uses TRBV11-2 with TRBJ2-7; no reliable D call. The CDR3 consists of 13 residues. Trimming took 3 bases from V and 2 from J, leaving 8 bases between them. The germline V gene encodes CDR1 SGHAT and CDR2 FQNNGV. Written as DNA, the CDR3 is TGTGCCAGCAGCTTTGGCAGAACCTACGAGCAGTACTTC. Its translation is CASSFGRTYEQYF.

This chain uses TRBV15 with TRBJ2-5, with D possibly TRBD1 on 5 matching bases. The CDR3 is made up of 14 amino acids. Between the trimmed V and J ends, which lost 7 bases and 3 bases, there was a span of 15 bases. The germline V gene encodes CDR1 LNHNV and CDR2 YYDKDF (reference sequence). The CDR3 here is CATMGTGGKETQYF. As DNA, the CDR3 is TGTGCCACCATGGGTACAGGCGGTAAAGAGACCCAGTACTTC. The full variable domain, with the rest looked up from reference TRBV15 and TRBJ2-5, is DAMVIQNPRYQVTQFGKPVTLSCSQTLNHNVMYWYQQKSSQAPKLLFHYYDKDFNNEADTPDNFQSRRPNTSFCFLDIRSPGLGDTAMYLCATMGTGGKETQYFGPGTRLLVL.

In DNA form, the CDR3 reads TGCGCCAGCAGTCGCGACAGGGCGACAGAGACCCAGTACTTC. It encodes CASSRDRATETQYF. The V call is TRBV5-1, the J call TRBJ2-5; 7 nucleotides agree with TRBD1. The ends lost 5 bases at V and 4 bases at J; junction bases unmatched: 8. The germline V gene has CDR1 SGHRS and CDR2 YFSETQ. The CDR3 loop spans 14 amino acids.

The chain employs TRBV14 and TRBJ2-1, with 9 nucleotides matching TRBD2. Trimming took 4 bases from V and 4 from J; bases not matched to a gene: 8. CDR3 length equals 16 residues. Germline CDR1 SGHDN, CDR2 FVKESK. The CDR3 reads CASSPLGSGGYNEQFF. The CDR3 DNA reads TGTGCCAGCAGCCCCCTTGGGAGCGGGGGGTACAATGAGCAGTTCTTC.

As DNA, the CDR3 is TGTGCCAGCAGCTTAGGTTCCAGCGTAGGGGCTGAAGCTTTCTTT. Amino acid sequence: CASSLGSSVGAEAFF. The chain couples TRBV13 to TRBJ1-1, with D perhaps TRBD1 (5 bases). CDR1 and CDR2 (germline): PRHDT, FYEKMQ (reference sequence). The CDR3 is 15 amino acids. V gave up 0 bases and J gave up 6 bases, with 14 bases separating them.

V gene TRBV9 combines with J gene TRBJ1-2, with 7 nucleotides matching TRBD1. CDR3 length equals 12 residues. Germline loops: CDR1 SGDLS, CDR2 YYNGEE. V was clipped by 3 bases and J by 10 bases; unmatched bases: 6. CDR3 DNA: TGTGCCAGCAGCGAAGGGACAGATCCCTACACCTTC. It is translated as CASSEGTDPYTF.